This record concerns one T cell receptor (beta chain) sequence. Its antigen remains undetermined. Base qualities are not provided; no much larger clone lies one nucleotide away. The sample originates from a study of T cell responses to AZD1222 COVID-19 vaccine (dated by TCRdb to the early 2020s). Regarding the complete study: Because spike-specific TCR depth and breadth did not differ between the two schedules, AZD1222 recipients who got a second dose at roughly 4 weeks were pooled with those who got a second dose at roughly 12 weeks. A total of 230 to 250 trial participants underwent TCR sequencing, of whom 207 had received two doses of AZD1222 and around 25 had received two doses of the MenACWY control vaccine. Trial participants were enrolled by age into subgroups of 18-55, 56-69 and 70-plus years, and around 150, 28 and 57 TCR-sequenced participants, respectively, were included in these subgroups.

The paper as a whole reports these results and caveats: The vaccine-associated CD4 TCRs covered the entire spike protein, and the dominant responses fell in regions 160-218 and 743-854. Only five to seven AZD1222 recipients were SARS-CoV-2 seropositive at baseline, limiting conclusions about previously exposed vaccinees. No day 14 peak-response samples were available, so repertoires were characterized only after the peak T cell response. Reportedly, close to half of the unique spike-specific TCRs recognized epitopes lying outside the regions that are mutated in the B.1.351 and B.1.1.7 variants. Most participants were white British and females outnumbered males, and the authors suggested that clonal diversity may have been underestimated. After two AZD1222 doses, both the breadth and the depth of spike-specific TCRs were significantly higher than at day 0 and than in MenACWY recipients. In the small 56-69-year group, the increase in depth fell short of significance, most likely because of low power.

The CDR3 regions of human TCRbeta chains were subjected to immunosequencing. For the original study's pipeline: Repertoire TCRs were matched against a reference library of SARS-CoV-2-specific TCRs generated with the MIRA antigen-specificity platform. Breadth was defined as the fraction of unique TCRs that were SARS-CoV-2-associated. Depth was defined as the fraction of total T cells that were SARS-CoV-2-associated. Using the MIRA data, every spike-specific TCR was mapped to the spike region that the TCR reacted to and assigned to either a CD4 or a CD8 class. Log10-transformed breadth and depth values were compared by one-way ANOVA with Sidak's multiple comparisons tests. This is the immuneACCESS table as TCRdb keeps it, with only in-frame sequences that have V and J called. A part of the clones is gone; compared with another copy, unresolved V genes explain less than half, and the rest is unexplained. V and J calls and clone size come straight from that table; D and trimming were deduced from the DNA. The sample has approximately 120,000 clones on record, more than 80% of them singletons. The ten largest clones capture 4% to 5% of the sample.

Taken with the paper, the label for time point translates to: baseline before first vaccination. Samples from vaccinated people were obtained from the UK trials COV001 and COV002, which included a single-blind randomized controlled phase 2/3 trial of AZD1222 (ChAdOx1 nCoV-19) in healthy adults. For TCRbeta chain sequencing, PBMC samples were collected from trial participants at day 0 and at day 28 after the second dose. The source of this sequence is an adult in good health. Specimen: peripheral blood, collected on day 0 of AZD1222 vaccination.

The DNA sequence is given as TGTGCCAGCAGCTTTCAAGCGGGGGTGGTCGACGAGCAGTACTTC. Its amino acids are CASSFQAGVVDEQYF. Rearrangement joined TRBV5-6 to TRBJ2-7; 8 nucleotides in the junction match TRBD2. Measured from the cysteine to the phenylalanine, the CDR3 is 15 residues long. The retained sequence is limited to the CDR3, 45 bases, with the frame set at the first base. CDR1 and CDR2, per the germline V gene, are SGHDT and YYEEEE. Germline trimming amounts to 2 bases on V and 5 bases on J, with 9 as the count of junction bases outside the gene matches.